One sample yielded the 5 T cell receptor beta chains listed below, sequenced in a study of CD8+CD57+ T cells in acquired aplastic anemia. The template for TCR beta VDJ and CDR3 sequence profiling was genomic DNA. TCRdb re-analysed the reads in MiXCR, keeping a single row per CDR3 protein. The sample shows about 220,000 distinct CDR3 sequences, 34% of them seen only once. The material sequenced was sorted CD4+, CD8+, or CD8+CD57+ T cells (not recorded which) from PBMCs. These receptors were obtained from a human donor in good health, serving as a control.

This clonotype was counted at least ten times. This CDR3 reads CASNGGDRARNEQFF. CDR3 bases: TGTGCCAGCAATGGGGGGGACAGGGCCCGAAATGAGCAGTTCTTC. This chain connects TRBV2 to TRBJ2-1; TRBD1 agrees at 9 bases. The CDR3 runs to 15 residues. Trimming cost V 7 bases and J 7 bases; bases outside gene matches: 11. Germline assignment: CDR1 SNHLY and CDR2 FYNNEI.

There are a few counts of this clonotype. The CDR3 bases are TGTGCCAGCAGTCCCACCGGATTGGGGGCCTCTGGAAACACCATATATTTT. This gives the protein CASSPTGLGASGNTIYF. The chain links TRBV12-3 or TRBV12-4 to TRBJ1-3, with D possibly being TRBD1 (6 bases). V lost 5 bases and J 0 bases, leaving 17 bases between the germline ends. This CDR3 contains 17 residues.

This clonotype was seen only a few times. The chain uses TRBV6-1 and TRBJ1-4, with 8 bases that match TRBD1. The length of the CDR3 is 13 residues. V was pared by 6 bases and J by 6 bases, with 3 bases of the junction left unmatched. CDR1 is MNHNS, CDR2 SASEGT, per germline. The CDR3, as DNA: TGTGCCAGCAGCAGGGGGCCTGATGAAAAACTGTTTTTT. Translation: CASSRGPDEKLFF.

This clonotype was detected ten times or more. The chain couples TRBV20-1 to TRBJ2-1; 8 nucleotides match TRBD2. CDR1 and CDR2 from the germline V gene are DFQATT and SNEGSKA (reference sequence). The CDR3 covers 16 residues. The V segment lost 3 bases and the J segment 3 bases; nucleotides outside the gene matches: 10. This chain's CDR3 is CSASLGGAEFYNEQFF. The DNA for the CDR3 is TGCAGTGCTAGCCTCGGGGGGGCCGAGTTCTACAATGAGCAGTTCTTC.

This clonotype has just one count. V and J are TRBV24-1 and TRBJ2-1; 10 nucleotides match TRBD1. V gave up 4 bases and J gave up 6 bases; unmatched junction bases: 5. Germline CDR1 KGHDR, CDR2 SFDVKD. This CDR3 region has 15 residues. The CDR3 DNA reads TGTGCCACCAGTGACCGGGACAGGGGCTCCAATGAGCAGTTCTTC. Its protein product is CATSDRDRGSNEQFF.